The 21 T cell receptor beta chains below all came from one sample that was sequenced in a study of cytomegalovirus exposure and HLA in healthy donors. PCR involved 60 Vbeta and 13 Jbeta primers. The assay was immunoSEQ multiplex PCR, and TCRdb's table has in-frame clones only and misses some. This sample's table reports around 78,000 clones. Sample: PBMCs. The receptor set was obtained from a man younger than 35 in good health and CMV-seropositive.

The chain combines TRBV6-1 with TRBJ1-2, with D possibly matching TRBD1 (5 bases). Germline V gives CDR1 MNHNS, CDR2 SASEGT. Trimming cost V 7 bases and J 1 base, with 13 bases left between them. The length of the CDR3 is 14 residues. The CDR3 reads CASTQGAVNYGYTF. As DNA, the CDR3 is TGTGCCAGCACCCAGGGTGCGGTTAACTATGGCTACACCTTC.

The chain uses TRBV6-5 and TRBJ2-1, with 7 bases aligning to TRBD1. V lost 1 base and J lost 6; bases outside the gene matches: 6. Germline CDR1 is MNHEY and CDR2 is SVGAGI. CDR3 size: 15 residues. DNA for the CDR3: TGTGCCAGCAGTTACTTCCGGGACAGAGCCAATGAGCAGTTCTTC. It specifies CASSYFRDRANEQFF.

This rearrangement joins TRBV5-1 to TRBJ1-1, with D possibly TRBD1 on 5 matching bases. Trimming took off 2 bases at V and 4 bases at J, with 15 bases between the two ends. Germline CDR1 is SGHRS and CDR2 is YFSETQ. The CDR3 sequence is 15 residues long. CDR3 amino acids: CASSFAGIRSTEAFF. The CDR3 DNA reads TGCGCCAGCAGCTTCGCAGGGATAAGATCCACTGAAGCTTTCTTT.

V gene TRBV7-6 combines with J gene TRBJ2-1, with 12 bases that match TRBD2. This CDR3 has 17 residues. After removal of 5 bases from V and 5 bases from J, the junction contained 10 bases not matched to a gene. The germline V gene has CDR1 SGHVS and CDR2 FNYEAQ. The CDR3 is CASSPGALAGGNNEQFF. As DNA, the CDR3 is TGTGCCAGCAGCCCCGGCGCACTAGCGGGGGGTAACAATGAGCAGTTCTTC.

J is TRBJ1-2 and V is TRBV6-1; 7 nucleotides align to TRBD1. J gave up 4 bases and V 6 bases, and 8 bases lay outside the gene matches. The CDR3 has 14 amino acids. Germline-derived CDR1 and CDR2 are MNHNS and SASEGT. The CDR3 reads CASSHRGEGYGYTF. In nucleotides, the CDR3 is TGTGCCAGCAGCCACAGGGGAGAGGGCTATGGCTACACCTTC.

The CDR3 protein is CASSMTGTGAHEQYF. The CDR3, as DNA: TGTGCCAGCAGCATGACCGGGACAGGGGCGCACGAGCAGTACTTC. The chain couples TRBV13 to TRBJ2-7; 10 positions match TRBD1. Germline V gene lookup returns CDR1 PRHDT and CDR2 FYEKMQ (reference sequence). V trimming: 5 bases; J trimming: 5 bases; junction bases outside the gene matches: 9. CDR3 length: 15 residues.

CDR3 in amino acids: CASRSGLAGGGDTGELFF. As DNA, the CDR3 is TGCGCCAGCCGTTCGGGACTAGCGGGAGGCGGGGACACCGGGGAGCTGTTTTTT. The chain uses TRBV5-1 and TRBJ2-2; 15 bases map to TRBD2. The CDR3 extends over 18 amino acids. CDR1 SGHRS and CDR2 YFSETQ come from the germline V gene. The ends lost 7 bases at V and 3 bases at J; junction bases unmatched: 10.

The chain links TRBV4-1 to TRBJ1-5, with a possible D match to TRBD1 (6 bases). The CDR3 length is 17 residues. From germline, CDR1 is MGHRA and CDR2 YSYEKL. V was trimmed by 0 bases and J by 2 bases, leaving 14 bases between them. CDR3 in amino acids: CASSQDRQGRGNQPQHF. CDR3 bases: TGCGCCAGCAGCCAAGATAGGCAGGGGAGAGGCAATCAGCCCCAGCATTTT.

The V and J genes are TRBV9 and TRBJ2-4, with a tentative D call TRBD1 (5 bases). The CDR3 covers 12 residues. The germline V and J ends were trimmed by 7 bases and 8 bases, with 13 bases remaining between them. In germline, CDR1 is SGDLS, CDR2 YYNGEE. This CDR3 is CASGSGWDIQYF. The CDR3 region has the DNA TGTGCCAGCGGGTCAGGGTGGGACATTCAGTACTTC. The whole variable domain, filled in from reference TRBV9 and TRBJ2-4, reads DSGVTQTPKHLITATGQRVTLRCSPRSGDLSVYWYQQSLDQGLQFLIQYYNGEERAKGNILERFSAQQFPDLHSELNLSSLELGDSALYFCASGSGWDIQYFGAGTRLSVL.

The CDR3 DNA follows: TGTGCCAGCTCACCAATATCGGTTAATTCCTACGAGCAGTACTTC. Protein product: CASSPISVNSYEQYF. The genes are TRBV18 and TRBJ2-7; D unclear. Trimming stripped 2 bases from V and 1 base from J, with 12 bases between. The CDR3 extends over 15 amino acids. The germline gives CDR1 KGHSH, CDR2 LQKENI.

CDR3 loop: CASSRDRRETQYF. CDR3 nucleotide sequence: TGTGCCAGCAGCAGAGACAGGAGAGAGACCCAGTACTTC. The chain links TRBV28 to TRBJ2-5; a weak D match, TRBD1 (6 bases). Germline V lookup: CDR1 MDHEN, CDR2 SYDVKM. This CDR3 has 13 residues. Trimming shortened V by 6 bases and J by 4 bases, and 12 bases separated the two germline ends.

The CDR3 loop is CASSPGASSPYTQYF. As DNA, the CDR3 is TGTGCCAGCTCACCAGGGGCCTCCTCCCCATATACGCAGTATTTT. V and J are TRBV18 and TRBJ2-3, with TRBD1 as a possible D gene (5 bases). Germline CDR1 reads KGHSH; CDR2 reads LQKENI. This CDR3 spans 15 amino acids. V lost 2 bases and J lost 7, with 16 bases in between.

V usage is TRBV19 and J usage is TRBJ1-1; maybe TRBD1 (5 bases). Germline CDR1 reads LNHDA; CDR2 reads SQIVND (reference sequence). The CDR3 contains 13 residues. Trimming pared 4 bases from V and 3 bases from J, leaving 9 bases between. In nucleotides, the CDR3 is TGTGCCAGTAGTACCACGGGGGACACTGAAGCTTTCTTT. This codes for CASSTTGDTEAFF.

The DNA for the CDR3 is TGTGCCATCAGGGACCCCGGGACATTTTTGAACACTGAAGCTTTCTTT. It codes for CAIRDPGTFLNTEAFF. The rearrangement uses TRBV10-3 and TRBJ1-1; tentatively, D is TRBD1 (6 bases). Per the germline V gene, CDR1 is ENHRY and CDR2 is SYGVKD. V lost 6 bases and J lost 0, with 17 bases in between. The CDR3 length is 16 residues.

The chain couples TRBV6-6 to TRBJ1-5; D is perhaps TRBD1 (5 bases). V lost 2 bases and J lost 7, with 18 bases in between. The CDR3 extends over 16 amino acids. Germline CDR1 reads MNHNY; CDR2 reads SVGAGI (reference sequence). The CDR3 sequence is CASSYQGPRGRQPQHF. The CDR3 DNA reads TGTGCCAGCAGTTACCAGGGCCCCCGGGGGAGACAGCCCCAGCATTTT.

The V and J genes are TRBV6-1 and TRBJ1-5; maybe TRBD1 (5 bases). V shed 1 base and J shed 5 bases, with 9 bases lying between them. The CDR3 runs to 14 residues. The V gene's germline CDR1 is MNHNS and CDR2 SASEGT. Written as DNA, the CDR3 is TGTGCCAGCAGTGAAGTCAGGGTCTATCAGCCCCAGCATTTT. Protein product: CASSEVRVYQPQHF.

The rearrangement joins TRBV6-5 to TRBJ1-4, with 7 bases matching TRBD1. V was clipped by 4 bases and J by 5 bases; unmatched bases: 10. This CDR3 spans 16 amino acids. Per the germline V gene, CDR1 is MNHEY and CDR2 is SVGAGI. The CDR3 coding sequence is TGTGCCAGCAGTTCCCTCGGACAGGTTGGGAATGAAAAACTGTTTTTT. It codes for CASSSLGQVGNEKLFF.

The chain couples TRBV4-1 to TRBJ2-5; 8 bases match TRBD2. There are 18 residues in the CDR3. V trimming: 0 bases; J trimming: 5 bases; junction bases outside the gene matches: 14. Germline CDR1 and CDR2: MGHRA and YSYEKL. CDR3: CASSQDPYGSGILETQYF. CDR3 sequence (DNA): TGCGCCAGCAGCCAAGATCCCTACGGTAGCGGGATCTTGGAGACCCAGTACTTC.

The V and J genes are TRBV6-5 and TRBJ2-1; D unclear. The CDR3 is 15 amino acids. Germline V gene lookup returns CDR1 MNHEY and CDR2 SVGAGI. Trimming took 0 bases from V and 6 from J, leaving 12 bases between them. In nucleotides, the CDR3 is TGTGCCAGCAGTTACTCGCTTAGCCGAAGCAATGAGCAGTTCTTC. The encoded protein is CASSYSLSRSNEQFF.

V gene TRBV19 combines with J gene TRBJ1-5; D perhaps matches TRBD1 (6 bases). The CDR3 is made up of 13 amino acids. The germline CDR1 and CDR2 sequences are LNHDA and SQIVND (reference sequence). The ends were cut back, 7 bases at V and 5 bases at J, with 12 bases in the middle. The CDR3 DNA follows: TGTGCCAGTACCCCTAGGGGGTATCAGCCCCAGCATTTT. It translates to CASTPRGYQPQHF.

V and J are TRBV6-5 and TRBJ1-5; D unclear. Germline CDR1 and CDR2: MNHEY and SVGAGI. V lost 0 bases and J 9 bases, leaving 9 bases between the germline ends. The CDR3 consists of 13 residues. In DNA form, the CDR3 reads TGTGCCAGCAGTTACTCTAACCGGGGGCCCCAGCATTTT. Translation gives CASSYSNRGPQHF.